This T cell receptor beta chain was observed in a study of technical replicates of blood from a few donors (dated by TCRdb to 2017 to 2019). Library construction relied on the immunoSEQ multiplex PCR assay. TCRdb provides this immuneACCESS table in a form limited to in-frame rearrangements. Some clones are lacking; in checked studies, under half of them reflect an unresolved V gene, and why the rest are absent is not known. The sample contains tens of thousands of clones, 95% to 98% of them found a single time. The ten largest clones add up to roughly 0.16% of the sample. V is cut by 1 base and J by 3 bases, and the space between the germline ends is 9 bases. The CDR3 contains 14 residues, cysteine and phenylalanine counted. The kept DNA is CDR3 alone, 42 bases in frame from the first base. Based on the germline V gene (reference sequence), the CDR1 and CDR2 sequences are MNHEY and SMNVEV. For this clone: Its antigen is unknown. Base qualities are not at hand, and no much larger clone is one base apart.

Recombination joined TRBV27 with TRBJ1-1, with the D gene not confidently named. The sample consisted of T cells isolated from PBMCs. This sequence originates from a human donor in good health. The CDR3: CASSLYSRDTEAFF. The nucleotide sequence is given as TGTGCCAGCAGTTTATATAGCCGGGACACTGAAGCTTTCTTT.